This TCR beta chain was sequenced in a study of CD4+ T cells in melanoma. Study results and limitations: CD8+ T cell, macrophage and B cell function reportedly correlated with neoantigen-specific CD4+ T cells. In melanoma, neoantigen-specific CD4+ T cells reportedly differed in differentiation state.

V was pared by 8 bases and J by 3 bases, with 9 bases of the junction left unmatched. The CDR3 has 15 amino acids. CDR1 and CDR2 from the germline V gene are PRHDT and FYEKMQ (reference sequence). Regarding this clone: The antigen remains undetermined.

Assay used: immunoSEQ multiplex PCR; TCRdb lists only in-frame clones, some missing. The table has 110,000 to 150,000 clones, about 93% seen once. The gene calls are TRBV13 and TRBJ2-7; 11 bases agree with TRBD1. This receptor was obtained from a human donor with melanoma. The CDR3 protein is CASGPSGTGGYEQYF. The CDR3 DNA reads TGTGCCAGCGGCCCTAGTGGGACAGGGGGCTACGAGCAGTACTTC. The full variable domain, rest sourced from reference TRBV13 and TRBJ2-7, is AAGVIQSPRHLIKEKRETATLKCYPIPRHDTVYWYQQGPGQDPQFLISFYEKMQSDKGSIPDRFSAQQFSDYHSELNMSSLELGDSALYFCASGPSGTGGYEQYFGPGTRLTVT.